The clone carrying this T cell receptor beta chain was seen a few times. Its antigen is not known. Primers included in the PCR were 60 Vbeta and 13 Jbeta primers. This table comes from immunoSEQ multiplex PCR, and its TCRdb copy is limited to in-frame clones, with some not included. The sample contains about 200,000 clones, approximately 79% of which appear only once. The V and J ends lost 3 bases and 1 base respectively, with 8 bases between them. From germline, CDR1 is MNHNS and CDR2 SASEGT. CDR3 length equals 14 residues. This sample is drawn from a study of cytomegalovirus exposure and HLA in healthy donors. The wider study: Among the roughly 370 genotyped donors, over 70% were placed in the Caucasian-associated ancestry cluster.

Study observations and caveats: When a later analysis was performed, an Asian-associated ancestry cluster reportedly had fewer N-insertions than the roughly 700-donor mean. TCR beta chains numbering some 160 were designated cytomegalovirus-associated. TCR beta chains associated with HLA were, in a later analysis, more clonally expanded than equally common others.

The sequence derives from a male donor in good health and CMV-seronegative. The rearrangement uses TRBV6-1 and TRBJ2-3; D gene uncertain. The sample taken for sequencing was PBMCs. CDR3 in amino acids: CASSDSLGTDTQYF. CDR3 nucleotides: TGTGCCAGCAGTGATTCATTAGGCACAGATACGCAGTATTTT.